This T cell receptor beta chain derives from a study of T-cell reconstitution after alpha-beta-depleted transplantation in children. Preparing the TCRbeta library involved the use of unique molecular identifiers. MiXCR, run by TCRdb on the PCR reads, gives a single entry per CDR3 protein. The table lists fewer than 90,000 distinct CDR3 sequences, about 6.7% of them singletons. CDR3 size: 12 residues. Trimming pared 5 bases from V and 5 bases from J, leaving 10 bases between. Germline assignment: CDR1 ENHRY and CDR2 SYGVKD. This clonotype showed up many times. This TCR was sampled from a human donor who donated a stem cell graft to a child with acute lymphoblastic leukemia. Sample: PBMCs from the stem cell graft donor, taken from the stem cell graft. This chain connects TRBV10-3 to TRBJ2-7; D is perhaps TRBD1 or TRBD2 (5 bases each). The CDR3: CAISPPGHEQYF. The DNA for the CDR3 is TGTGCCATCAGTCCACCGGGGCACGAGCAGTACTTC.